The present entry profiles one TCR beta chain with its context. What it binds is unknown. The read terminates 3 residues before the CDR3 end, so the remaining end is supplied by the germline J gene. The CDR3 sequence is 16 residues long. CDR1 is MNHEY, CDR2 SVGEGT, per germline. Trimming left V 0 bases short and J 3 bases short, with 12 bases between. Assay used: immunoSEQ multiplex PCR; TCRdb lists only in-frame clones, some missing. Its table records about 20,000 clones. This record comes from a study of T cells in women clearing cervical HPV infection. Study in general: Case blood was drawn a median 149 days after lesion detection.

Study conclusions and caveats: It is unknown whether associations predate infection; no effector/memory or HPV-specific sorting. Controls had more TRBV6-7 (approximately 0.15%) than cases (0.11%).

The chain employs TRBV6-2 or TRBV6-3 and TRBJ2-1; no clear D gene. The sequenced sample consisted of blood buffy coat. The source of this sequence is a woman between 18 and 75 years old with a cervical HPV16 infection that either progressed to CIN3+ or cleared (not recorded which). Partial CDR3 DNA: TGTGCCAGCAGTTACTCGAACGCGCTTTACTACAATGAG. Translated: CASSYSNALYYNE. The full CDR3 protein reads CASSYSNALYYNEQFF.